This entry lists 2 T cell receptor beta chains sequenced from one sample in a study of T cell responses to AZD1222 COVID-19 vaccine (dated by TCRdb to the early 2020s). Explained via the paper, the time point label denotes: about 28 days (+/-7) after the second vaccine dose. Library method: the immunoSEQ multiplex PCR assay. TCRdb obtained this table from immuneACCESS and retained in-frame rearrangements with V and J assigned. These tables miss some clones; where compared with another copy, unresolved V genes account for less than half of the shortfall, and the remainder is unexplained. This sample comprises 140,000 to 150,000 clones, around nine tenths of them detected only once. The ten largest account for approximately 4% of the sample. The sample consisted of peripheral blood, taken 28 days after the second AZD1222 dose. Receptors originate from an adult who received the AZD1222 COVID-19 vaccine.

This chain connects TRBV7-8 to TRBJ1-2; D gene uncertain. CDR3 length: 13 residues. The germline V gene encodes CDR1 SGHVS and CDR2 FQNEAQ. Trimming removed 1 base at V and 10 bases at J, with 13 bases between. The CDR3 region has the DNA TGTGCCAGCAGCTTAGAGGCCGCACCGCCCTACACCTTC. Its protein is CASSLEAAPPYTF.

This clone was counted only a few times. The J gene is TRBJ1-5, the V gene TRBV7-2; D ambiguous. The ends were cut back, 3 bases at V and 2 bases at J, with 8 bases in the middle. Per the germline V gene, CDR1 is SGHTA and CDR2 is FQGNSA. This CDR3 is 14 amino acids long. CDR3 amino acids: CASSFRFGNQPQHF. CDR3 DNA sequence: TGTGCCAGCAGCTTTCGTTTCGGCAATCAGCCCCAGCATTTT.